This T cell receptor (beta chain) derives from a study of naive and memory T cell subsets. This clonotype was picked up a small number of times. Its antigen is not known. Both TRBC1 and TRBC2 were covered by a beta constant-region primer of two equimolar oligonucleotides. Four rounds of PCR amplified the ligated cDNA using nested alpha and beta constant-region primers plus SP2. TCRdb redid the calling of the UMI-ligation and nested PCR reads with MiXCR, one entry per CDR3 protein. The repertoire holds about 120,000 distinct CDR3 sequences, with about 36% as singletons. Germline V gene lookup returns CDR1 SGHTA and CDR2 FQGNSA. J lost 2 bases, V lost 5 bases, and 15 bases had no gene match. This CDR3 is built from 18 residues. From the second PCR step, alpha and beta chains were amplified apart. Findings and limits, study-wide: RNA-based TCR counts may shift with T cell activation and differentiation. Over 95% of naive TCR sequences appeared only once after error correction, unlike memory subsets.

This chain uses TRBV7-2 with TRBJ2-3; 8 positions agree with TRBD1. The TCR was taken from a human donor in good health. Sequencing was done on a sample of central memory CD4+ T cells from blood. CDR3 coding DNA: TGTGCCAGCAGCCAAAGGGACAGGATTACTACTTTCACAGATACGCAGTATTTT. Residues: CASSQRDRITTFTDTQYF.